This passage covers 31 T cell receptor beta chains from one sample sequenced in a study of human T cells and chemical hapten exposure. Time point noted: pre-sensitization, week 0. The treatment denotes: therapeutic diphenylcyclopropenone sensitization with weekly scalp DPC. Using its own MiXCR run on the RACE reads, TCRdb lists one record per CDR3 protein. The data show 250,000 or so distinct CDR3 sequences, 7.5% to 9% seen once. Sequenced here: whole blood, sampled in connection with sensitization to the hapten diphenylcyclopropenone (DPC). The receptors come from a woman aged 35 to 49 with alopecia areata. Some clones in this sample may be carry-over from other donors' samples.

This sequence joins TRBV12-3 or TRBV12-4 and TRBJ2-5; 11 bases are a match to TRBD1. V was pared by 6 bases and J by 2 bases, with 5 bases of the junction left unmatched. CDR3 size: 15 residues. The CDR3 DNA is TGTGCCAGCAGCTTGGACAGGGGGCCTCAAGAGACCCAGTACTTC. This translates into CASSLDRGPQETQYF.

The genes are TRBV11-2 and TRBJ2-3; tentatively, D is TRBD2 (6 bases). Germline CDR1 and CDR2: SGHAT and FQNNGV. V dropped 4 bases and J dropped 6 bases, with 17 bases sitting between them. This CDR3 has 15 residues. CDR3 sequence: CASSSPGLLPDTQYF. CDR3 DNA: TGTGCCAGCAGCTCACCGGGACTGCTTCCGGATACGCAGTATTTT.

This clonotype was counted between two and nine times. The rearrangement links TRBV5-1 to TRBJ2-2; no clear D. Germline values: CDR1 SGHRS, CDR2 YFSETQ. CDR3 length equals 14 residues. V was shortened by 4 bases and J by 3 bases, with 10 bases between the two germline ends. CDR3 loop: CASSPLWDTGELFF. The CDR3 DNA is TGCGCCAGCAGCCCCCTTTGGGACACCGGGGAGCTGTTTTTT.

The V and J genes are TRBV28 and TRBJ2-1; D may correspond to TRBD1 or TRBD2 (6 bases each). CDR1 and CDR2 from the germline V gene are MDHEN and SYDVKM. V was trimmed by 8 bases and J by 8 bases, leaving 19 bases between them. The CDR3 consists of 14 residues. The CDR3: CASGQTSELDEQFF. As DNA, the CDR3 is TGTGCCAGCGGACAGACTAGTGAATTGGATGAGCAGTTCTTC.

The rearrangement uses TRBV28 and TRBJ2-3; tentative D call: TRBD1 (6 bases). Looked up from germline, CDR1 is MDHEN and CDR2 is SYDVKM. The V end lost 7 bases, the J end lost 0 bases, and 29 bases lay between the germline ends. The CDR3 covers 20 residues. CDR3 in DNA: TGTGCCAGCACCGCGCTCAGGCAAACCAGGGGCTGGGGAAGCACAGATACGCAGTATTTT. The encoded protein is CASTALRQTRGWGSTDTQYF.

This clonotype was picked up many times. The chain links TRBV20-1 to TRBJ1-5, with 10 bases fitting TRBD1. With 6 bases clipped from V and 4 bases from J, the junction kept 9 bases outside the gene matches. The length of the CDR3 is 15 residues. Germline V gene lookup returns CDR1 DFQATT and CDR2 SNEGSKA (reference sequence). This CDR3 is CSAGTGESRNQPQHF. The CDR3 DNA reads TGCAGTGCAGGGACAGGGGAGTCACGAAATCAGCCCCAGCATTTT.

The sample holds a few counts of this clonotype. J is TRBJ2-3 and V is TRBV7-2; D is unresolved. Per germline, CDR1 SGHTA and CDR2 FQGNSA. With 1 base removed from V and 10 bases from J, the gap between germline ends came to 9 bases. The CDR3 is made up of 12 amino acids. DNA of the CDR3: TGTGCCAGCAGCTTAGACCTCCCCCCGCAGTATTTT. Translating it yields CASSLDLPPQYF. Based on the CDR3 plus reference TRBV7-2 and TRBJ2-3, the full variable domain is GAGVSQSPSNKVTEKGKDVELRCDPISGHTALYWYRQSLGQGLEFLIYFQGNSAPDKSGLPSDRFSAERTGGSVSTLTIQRTQQEDSAVYLCASSLDLPPQYFGPGTRLTVL.

V gene TRBV27 combines with J gene TRBJ2-5; 7 nucleotides line up with TRBD2. The CDR3 loop spans 15 amino acids. V shed 7 bases and J 1 base; nucleotides not matched to a gene: 9. Germline V lookup: CDR1 MNHEY, CDR2 SMNVEV (reference sequence). The CDR3 region has the DNA TGTGCCAGCAACCCGCGGAGCGGGATCCAAGAGACCCAGTACTTC. Its protein product is CASNPRSGIQETQYF.

The chain joins TRBV6-1 to TRBJ2-7, with 10 positions matching TRBD2. This CDR3 comprises 15 residues. CDR1 and CDR2 from the germline V gene are MNHNS and SASEGT. The V gene end was trimmed by 5 bases and the J gene end by 4 bases; junction bases not matched to a gene: 8. CDR3 sequence (DNA): TGTGCCAGCAGTCTCGGGGTAGCGGGAGGTTACGAGCAGTACTTC. Protein sequence: CASSLGVAGGYEQYF.

The CDR3 loop reads CASSFLTEAFF. In nucleotides, the CDR3 is TGTGCCAGCAGCTTTCTCACTGAAGCTTTCTTT. V usage is TRBV7-2 and J usage is TRBJ1-1; D is uncertain. V gave up 3 bases and J gave up 4 bases, with 3 bases separating them. There are 11 residues in the CDR3. Germline CDR1 is SGHTA and CDR2 is FQGNSA.

This clonotype showed up just a few times. The chain joins TRBV7-9 to TRBJ1-1; TRBD1 matches 8 bases. V gave up 4 bases and J gave up 7 bases; unmatched junction bases: 8. CDR1 and CDR2 from the germline V gene are SEHNR and FQNEAQ (reference sequence). The CDR3 loop spans 14 amino acids. This CDR3 is CASSSGTGLYEAFF. CDR3 nucleotide sequence: TGTGCCAGCAGCTCTGGGACAGGCCTCTATGAAGCTTTCTTT.

This clonotype was seen only a few times. DNA of the CDR3: TGTGCCAGCAGCCGCAGGGGATGGAGCAATCAGCCCCAGCATTTT. Protein product: CASSRRGWSNQPQHF. This rearrangement joins TRBV12-3 or TRBV12-4 to TRBJ1-5, with D perhaps TRBD1 (6 bases). The length of the CDR3 is 15 residues. Trimming removed 6 bases at V and 1 base at J, with 13 bases between.

This clonotype was observed many times. CDR3 DNA sequence: TGTGCCAGCAGTTTAGCCGCAGGGCGAGGGGCTTATGGCTACACCTTC. This translates into CASSLAAGRGAYGYTF. The chain uses TRBV28 and TRBJ1-2, with D perhaps TRBD1 (5 bases). Trimming stripped 2 bases from V and 5 bases from J, with 18 bases between. Germline CDR1 reads MDHEN; CDR2 reads SYDVKM. CDR3 length: 16 amino acids.

This clonotype was recorded at least ten times. This chain uses TRBV29-1 with TRBJ2-7; maybe TRBD1 (6 bases). Germline V gene lookup returns CDR1 SQVTM and CDR2 ANQGSEA. The CDR3 sequence is 12 residues long. V dropped 5 bases and J dropped 6 bases, with 14 bases sitting between them. CDR3 sequence reads: CSVSSGVVEQYF. The DNA of the CDR3 is TGCAGCGTTTCGTCAGGGGTGGTCGAGCAGTACTTC.

The table lists this clonotype with a few counts. The chain has TRBV9 and TRBJ2-6; 7 nucleotides agree with TRBD1. Germline V lookup: CDR1 SGDLS, CDR2 YYNGEE. The CDR3 has 17 residues. V lost 3 bases and J lost 0; bases outside the gene matches: 6. The CDR3 nucleotides are TGTGCCAGCAGCGAGGGACAGCGAAGCTCTGGGGCCAACGTCCTGACTTTC. Translating it yields CASSEGQRSSGANVLTF.

The table lists this clonotype with a few counts. This chain joins TRBV28 and TRBJ2-3; TRBD2 agrees at 7 bases. Germline CDR1 MDHEN, CDR2 SYDVKM. CDR3 length: 15 amino acids. The V and J ends lost 3 bases and 6 bases, in that order; junction bases with no gene match: 9. This CDR3 is CASSLRGRAVDTQYF. CDR3 coding DNA: TGTGCCAGCAGTTTGCGAGGGAGGGCGGTGGATACGCAGTATTTT.

Only a few counts were recorded for this clonotype. This chain links TRBV20-1 with TRBJ2-7, with D hard to call. The V end was cut by 1 base, the J end by 4 bases, with 5 bases between. The germline CDR1 and CDR2 sequences are DFQATT and SNEGSKA (reference sequence). The CDR3 extends over 11 amino acids. The DNA for the CDR3 is TGCAGTGCTAGAGTGGGGTACGAGCAGTACTTC. Its protein is CSARVGYEQYF.

This clonotype was counted ten times or more. The rearrangement joins TRBV7-2 to TRBJ2-3; 10 bases are a match to TRBD2. The J segment lost 4 bases and the V segment lost 5 bases, leaving 6 bases of the junction unmatched. The CDR3 is 15 amino acids. Per the germline V gene, CDR1 is SGHTA and CDR2 is FQGNSA. The CDR3 region has the DNA TGTGCCAGCAGCGTACAGGGACTAGCGTCAGATACGCAGTATTTT. This gives the protein CASSVQGLASDTQYF.

This clonotype was counted ten times or more. The CDR3 bases are TGTGCCATCAGTGAATGGGACAACTATGGCTACACCTTC. Translating it yields CAISEWDNYGYTF. The chain carries TRBV10-3 and TRBJ1-2; tentative D call: TRBD1 (5 bases). Germline lookup yields CDR1 ENHRY and CDR2 SYGVKD. This CDR3 is built from 13 residues. Trimming removed 3 bases from V and 2 bases from J, with 7 bases in between.

The genes are TRBV28 and TRBJ2-5, with D uncertain. Trimming removed 4 bases at V and 5 bases at J, with 14 bases between. The CDR3 is 14 residues long. Germline CDR1 and CDR2: MDHEN and SYDVKM. CDR3 region: CASSSPDMEETQYF. The CDR3 DNA is TGTGCCAGCAGTTCCCCAGACATGGAGGAGACCCAGTACTTC.

This clonotype was recorded many times. A junction boundary mismatches the germline segment, possibly from a read error. The V call is TRBV28, the J call TRBJ2-7, with D unclear. This CDR3 has 12 residues. Germline V CDR1 and CDR2: MDHEN, SYDVKM. The CDR3, as DNA: TGTGCCAGCAGCCTCTTGGGCCAGGTTCTGTCCTTC. This encodes CASSLLGQVLSF.

This clonotype was seen just once. V and J are TRBV5-1 and TRBJ1-2; 8 bases fit TRBD1. CDR3 length: 15 amino acids. The J segment lost 6 bases and the V segment lost 2 bases, leaving 9 bases of the junction unmatched. Germline V lookup: CDR1 SGHRS, CDR2 YFSETQ. The DNA of the CDR3 is TGCGCCAGCAGCTTCACCGGGACAGGTGGCCATGGCTACACCTTC. It encodes CASSFTGTGGHGYTF.

The chain has TRBV6-2 or TRBV6-3 and TRBJ2-7, with TRBD2 identical over 13 bases. Germline V gives CDR1 MNHEY, CDR2 SVGEGT. The CDR3 extends over 16 amino acids. With V trimmed by 5 bases and J by 3 bases, 7 bases remained unmatched. CDR3 region: CASSRTSGSGGYEQYF. CDR3 sequence (DNA): TGTGCCAGCAGTCGGACTAGCGGGAGTGGTGGCTACGAGCAGTACTTC.

This clonotype was picked up a small number of times. The chain has TRBV20-1 and TRBJ2-7, with TRBD2 identical over 10 bases. The V gene's germline CDR1 is DFQATT and CDR2 SNEGSKA (reference sequence). The CDR3 runs 14 residues. J was trimmed by 2 bases and V by 8 bases; bases with no gene match: 9. The CDR3 spells CSIPGTSVAYEQYF. CDR3 coding DNA: TGCAGTATCCCGGGGACTAGCGTCGCCTACGAGCAGTACTTC.

This chain joins TRBV20-1 and TRBJ2-7; 9 nucleotides agree with TRBD2. The V segment lost 6 bases and the J segment 1 base; nucleotides outside the gene matches: 10. Germline V lookup: CDR1 DFQATT, CDR2 SNEGSKA (reference sequence). This CDR3 is 15 amino acids long. The chain's CDR3 is CSAVILAGLSYEQYF. Written as DNA, the CDR3 is TGCAGTGCCGTCATACTAGCGGGCCTATCCTACGAGCAGTACTTC.

The chain employs TRBV27 and TRBJ1-2, with D maybe TRBD1 (5 bases). Trimming stripped 11 bases from V and 8 bases from J, with 18 bases between. CDR1 is MNHEY, CDR2 SMNVEV, per germline (reference sequence). The CDR3 is 12 amino acids. CDR3 in DNA: TGTGCCCTCACACCCCGGGGGAGAGGCTACACCTTC. Its protein is CALTPRGRGYTF.

The chain combines TRBV6-1 with TRBJ1-1; D might be TRBD1 (6 bases). Trimming removed 4 bases at V and 1 base at J, with 16 bases between. The germline gives CDR1 MNHNS, CDR2 SASEGT. The CDR3 spans 16 residues. The CDR3 reads CASSGTLTGQNTEAFF. The CDR3 DNA reads TGTGCCAGCAGTGGCACCCTGACAGGACAGAACACTGAAGCTTTCTTT.

This clonotype appeared a few times. The chain employs TRBV20-1 and TRBJ2-3; 10 positions match TRBD2. V was pared by 2 bases and J by 4 bases, with 6 bases of the junction left unmatched. CDR1 is DFQATT and CDR2 is SNEGSKA in the germline V gene (reference sequence). The CDR3 loop spans 15 amino acids. In DNA form, the CDR3 reads TGCAGTGCTAGATATCCTAGCGGGAGCCCAGATACGCAGTATTTT. As protein: CSARYPSGSPDTQYF.

This clonotype has a handful of counts. The CDR3 loop reads CASSATGTGEKLFF. In nucleotides, the CDR3 is TGTGCCAGCAGCGCGACAGGGACGGGTGAAAAACTGTTTTTT. The chain links TRBV7-9 to TRBJ1-4, with 7 nucleotides matching TRBD1. After removal of 5 bases from V and 7 bases from J, the junction contained 7 bases not matched to a gene. The V gene's germline CDR1 is SEHNR and CDR2 FQNEAQ (reference sequence). The CDR3 is 14 amino acids.

There are many counts of this clonotype. This chain uses TRBV4-1 with TRBJ2-2; possible D gene TRBD2, 5 bases. The CDR3 loop spans 16 amino acids. The germline V and J ends were trimmed by 1 base and 4 bases, with 13 bases remaining between them. Germline assignment: CDR1 MGHRA and CDR2 YSYEKL. The CDR3 DNA reads as TGCGCCAGCAGCCAAGCTCGGACGGCGGGCACCGGGGAGCTGTTTTTT. Translating it yields CASSQARTAGTGELFF.

This clonotype occurred a few times. CDR3 DNA: TGTGCCAGCAGTTTAACCACGTCAGCCAAAAACATTCAGTACTTC. Translated: CASSLTTSAKNIQYF. The chain employs TRBV6-5 and TRBJ2-4; no reliable D call. Germline assignment: CDR1 MNHEY and CDR2 SVGAGI. V was shortened by 4 bases and J by 0 bases, with 10 bases between the two germline ends. The CDR3 spans 15 residues.